Following are 18 T cell receptor beta chains from one sample sequenced in a study of immune evolution from preneoplasia to lung adenocarcinoma. Assay used: immunoSEQ multiplex PCR; TCRdb lists only in-frame clones, some missing. The sample records over 14,000 clones, roughly 80% being singletons. The sequencing input was FFPE minimally invasive lung adenocarcinoma tissue. All receptors derive from a person aged 65 to 85 with lung adenocarcinoma.

The chain has TRBV7-2 and TRBJ1-1; 7 bases are a match to TRBD1. The CDR3 is made up of 14 amino acids. Germline V lookup: CDR1 SGHTA, CDR2 FQGNSA. The V and J ends lost 4 bases and 3 bases, in that order; junction bases with no gene match: 5. This CDR3 is CASSSRTGDTEAFF. CDR3 DNA: TGTGCCAGCAGCTCTCGGACAGGAGACACTGAAGCTTTCTTT. Variable domain in full (rest from reference TRBV7-2 and TRBJ1-1): GAGVSQSPSNKVTEKGKDVELRCDPISGHTALYWYRQSLGQGLEFLIYFQGNSAPDKSGLPSDRFSAERTGGSVSTLTIQRTQQEDSAVYLCASSSRTGDTEAFFGQGTRLTVV.

This clone was detected only a few times. The chain joins TRBV30 to TRBJ2-5; either TRBD1 or TRBD2 may supply D (5 bases each). V lost 0 bases and J 4 bases, leaving 12 bases between the germline ends. The CDR3 is 14 residues long. The germline V gene encodes CDR1 GTSNPN and CDR2 SVGIG (reference sequence). The CDR3 protein is CAWSVSGSVETQYF. CDR3 nucleotides: TGTGCCTGGAGTGTTTCAGGGAGCGTAGAGACCCAGTACTTC.

The rearrangement uses TRBV7-6 and TRBJ2-7; weak D call: TRBD1 (6 bases). V was clipped by 6 bases and J by 9 bases, with 18 bases between them. Germline loops: CDR1 SGHVS, CDR2 FNYEAQ. The CDR3 totals 13 residues. CDR3 DNA sequence: TGTGCCAGCAGGCTATTCTTGGACAGTGCGCAGTACTTC. The encoded protein is CASRLFLDSAQYF.

The CDR3 loop is CASSLAGGPDEQFF. DNA for the CDR3: TGTGCCAGCAGTCTAGCGGGGGGGCCCGATGAGCAGTTCTTC. The V and J genes are TRBV2 and TRBJ2-1; 12 bases are shared with TRBD2. CDR1 is SNHLY, CDR2 FYNNEI, per germline. The CDR3 runs to 14 residues. The V gene end was trimmed by 5 bases and the J gene end by 8 bases; junction bases not matched to a gene: 4.

The table lists this clone with a few counts. This chain links TRBV7-9 with TRBJ1-6; tentatively, D is TRBD1 (5 bases). CDR3 length: 15 amino acids. V was pared by 2 bases and J by 7 bases, with 12 bases between. The V gene's germline CDR1 is SEHNR and CDR2 FQNEAQ (reference sequence). The CDR3 DNA follows: TGTGCCAGCAGCTTAACCGGGACCGAAAATTCACCCCTCCACTTT. Its protein product is CASSLTGTENSPLHF. Looking up the rest from reference TRBV7-9 and TRBJ1-6 gives the full variable domain: DTGVSQNPRHKITKRGQNVTFRCDPISEHNRLYWYRQTLGQGPEFLTYFQNEAQLEKSRLLSDRFSAERPKGSFSTLEIQRTEQGDSAMYLCASSLTGTENSPLHFGNGTRLTVT.

The V gene is TRBV11-2, the J gene TRBJ1-6, with D perhaps matching TRBD1 (5 bases). The CDR3 loop spans 13 amino acids. Deletions cut 8 bases from V and 9 bases from J, with 14 bases between. CDR1 is SGHAT and CDR2 is FQNNGV in the germline V gene. The CDR3 is CASQGDGSSPLHF. For the CDR3, the DNA is TGTGCCAGCCAGGGAGACGGGAGTTCACCCCTCCACTTT.

The chain recombines TRBV28 with TRBJ2-7; D possibly matches TRBD1 or TRBD2 (5 bases each). V was trimmed by 10 bases and J by 3 bases, leaving 16 bases between them. Germline CDR1 and CDR2: MDHEN and SYDVKM. The CDR3 has 13 amino acids. CDR3 in DNA: TGTGCCACCATAGATCCGGGGCGCTACGAGCAGTACTTC. It encodes CATIDPGRYEQYF.

In DNA form, the CDR3 reads TGTGCCTGGACATCTGAGATCGCAGCTTTCTTT. Translating it yields CAWTSEIAAFF. J is TRBJ1-1 and V is TRBV30, with no clear D. There are 11 residues in the CDR3. The germline V gene encodes CDR1 GTSNPN and CDR2 SVGIG (reference sequence). The ends were cut back, 4 bases at V and 10 bases at J, with 13 bases in the middle.

The J gene is TRBJ1-2, the V gene TRBV4-1; a possible D gene is TRBD1 (5 bases). Trimming left V 3 bases short and J 8 bases short, with 16 bases between. CDR1 is MGHRA and CDR2 is YSYEKL in the germline V gene. CDR3 length: 14 amino acids. The CDR3 DNA sequence: TGCGCCAGCAGCCACCCCCAGGGTCTATCCGGCTACACCTTC. Translation: CASSHPQGLSGYTF.

The chain couples TRBV6-6 to TRBJ2-3, with 7 bases fitting TRBD2. The J segment lost 1 base and the V segment lost 8 bases, leaving 3 bases of the junction unmatched. CDR3 length: 13 amino acids. The germline CDR1 and CDR2 sequences are MNHNY and SVGAGI (reference sequence). The CDR3 DNA reads as TGTGCCAGCTGTGGGGGGGGCACAGATACGCAGTATTTT. It codes for CASCGGGTDTQYF.

The rearrangement joins TRBV4-1 to TRBJ2-3, with D possibly being TRBD1 or TRBD2 (6 bases each). CDR1 MGHRA and CDR2 YSYEKL come from the germline V gene. The CDR3 is made up of 16 amino acids. The ends were cut back, 0 bases at V and 6 bases at J, with 16 bases in the middle. The CDR3 nucleotides read TGCGCCAGCAGCCAAGAAGAGACCGAGGGGGGCGATACGCAGTATTTT. Its translation: CASSQEETEGGDTQYF.

This chain joins TRBV28 and TRBJ2-5; possibly TRBD1 for D (6 bases). Looked up from germline, CDR1 is MDHEN and CDR2 is SYDVKM. This CDR3 comprises 12 residues. The ends were cut back, 3 bases at V and 11 bases at J, with 13 bases in the middle. The CDR3 is CASSLGAMVQYF. CDR3 DNA sequence: TGTGCCAGCAGTTTGGGGGCGATGGTTCAGTACTTC. Combining the CDR3 with reference TRBV28 and TRBJ2-5 gives the whole variable domain DVKVTQSSRYLVKRTGEKVFLECVQDMDHENMFWYRQDPGLGLRLIYFSYDVKMKEKGDIPEGYSVSREKKERFSLILESASTNQTSMYLCASSLGAMVQYFGPGTRLLVL.

J is TRBJ1-3 and V is TRBV4-1; D gene ambiguous. Germline-derived CDR1 and CDR2 are MGHRA and YSYEKL. The CDR3 is made up of 15 amino acids. Trimming pared 0 bases from V and 2 bases from J, leaving 8 bases between. In DNA, the CDR3 is TGCGCCAGCAGCCAAGATGCAGGTCCTGGAAACACCATATATTTT. This codes for CASSQDAGPGNTIYF.

The chain links TRBV29-1 to TRBJ1-1, with D perhaps TRBD1 (5 bases). The CDR3 is made up of 13 amino acids. With 3 bases removed from V and 4 bases from J, the gap between germline ends came to 12 bases. CDR1 is SQVTM and CDR2 is ANQGSEA in the germline V gene. As DNA, the CDR3 is TGCAGCGTTGATTTAAAGGGGAGCACTGAAGCTTTCTTT. It encodes CSVDLKGSTEAFF.

The rearrangement joins TRBV11-1 to TRBJ2-1; 9 nucleotides agree with TRBD1. V was pared by 4 bases and J by 6 bases, with 10 bases of the junction left unmatched. The CDR3 covers 16 residues. Germline-derived CDR1 and CDR2 are SGHAT and FQDESV (reference sequence). The CDR3 is CASSSTGTGLPNEQFF. In nucleotides, the CDR3 is TGTGCCAGCAGCTCCACCGGGACAGGGCTACCCAATGAGCAGTTCTTC.

This rearrangement joins TRBV6-1 to TRBJ2-3; 8 positions match TRBD1. Germline CDR1 is MNHNS and CDR2 is SASEGT. This CDR3 is built from 15 residues. The ends lost 5 bases at V and 2 bases at J; junction bases unmatched: 6. The CDR3 DNA reads as TGTGCCAGCAGTCGGAACAGGGGGTACACAGATACGCAGTATTTT. Protein sequence: CASSRNRGYTDTQYF.

The chain combines TRBV16 with TRBJ1-5; D unresolved. CDR3 length: 15 residues. Per the germline V gene, CDR1 is KGHSY and CDR2 is FQNENV. Trimming took off 4 bases at V and 3 bases at J, with 13 bases between the two ends. In DNA form, the CDR3 reads TGTGCCAGCAGCCCTTCCCGTACAGACAATCAGCCCCAGCATTTT. Its translation: CASSPSRTDNQPQHF.

This clone was seen only a few times. The CDR3 protein is CASSQVATEVYEQYF. For the CDR3, the DNA is TGCGCCAGCAGCCAAGTCGCGACAGAAGTCTACGAGCAGTACTTC. The chain couples TRBV4-1 to TRBJ2-7; TRBD1 might be the D (5 bases). This CDR3 is 15 amino acids long. V was clipped by 1 base and J by 3 bases, with 13 bases between them. Germline values: CDR1 MGHRA, CDR2 YSYEKL.